This T cell receptor (beta chain) was recorded in a study of blood T cell repertoires in COVID-19. Per germline, CDR1 MNHEY and CDR2 SVGEGT. The CDR3 contains 16 residues. V dropped 0 bases and J dropped 0; count of bases not matched to a gene: 0. Data came from immunoSEQ multiplex PCR; TCRdb stores just in-frame clones and leaves some out. The data show 290,000 or so clones, around nine tenths seen once. The receptor comes from a woman in her thirties who had recovered from COVID-19. The V and J genes are TRBV6-2 or TRBV6-3 and TRBJ2-7, with 12 bases that match TRBD2. The sequencing input was PBMCs or T cells enriched from blood (not recorded which). The CDR3 DNA is TGTGCCAGCAGTTACTCGACTAGCGGGAGCTCCTACGAGCAGTACTTC. This gives the protein CASSYSTSGSSYEQYF.